This T cell receptor (beta chain) was recovered during a study of T-cell memory formation after mild COVID-19. TCRdb called the 5' RACE reads again in MiXCR, with one record for every CDR3 protein. The repertoire holds roughly 300,000 distinct CDR3 sequences, with roughly 17% as singletons. The CDR3 sequence is 14 residues long. V was clipped by 6 bases and J by 3 bases; unmatched bases: 7. Germline CDR1 SGHTA, CDR2 FQGNSA. The chain is built from TRBV7-2 and TRBJ1-1; 7 nucleotides align to TRBD1. The sample taken for sequencing was PBMCs or a T cell subset sorted from them (not recorded which). The TCR comes from a man aged 18 to 30 who had mild COVID-19 (a few samples of this study predate the infection). Cell type and time point are not known. CDR3 in amino acids: CASRLTGTDTEAFF. The CDR3 coding sequence is TGTGCCAGCAGATTGACAGGGACGGACACTGAAGCTTTCTTT.